This TCR beta chain was profiled in a study of cytomegalovirus exposure and HLA in healthy donors. V gave up 6 bases and J gave up 3 bases; unmatched junction bases: 6. The length of the CDR3 is 14 residues. CDR1 and CDR2 (germline): MNHEY, SVGAGI. The PCR ran on 60 Vbeta and 13 Jbeta primers. TCRdb's copy holds only in-frame clones and misses some; the assay was immunoSEQ multiplex PCR. The sample lists just under 95,000 clones, roughly 86% seen once, with 10% in the top ten. Study-wide results and caveats: Among immune exposure information, only CMV serostatus was available. Altogether, around 160 TCR beta chains were recorded as cytomegalovirus-associated. Earlier analysis looked at TCR beta V segments, and most were productive about 87% or about 30% of the time. HLA restriction was apparent for most CMV-associated TCR beta chains in a later analysis.

As concerns this clone: As yet, its antigen is unknown.

The TCR comes from a human donor in good health. Sequenced material: PBMCs. The chain is built from TRBV6-5 and TRBJ1-1, with TRBD1 matching over 8 bases. CDR3 coding DNA: TGTGCCAGCAGCCAGGGGGCGCTGGACACTGAAGCTTTCTTT. Translating it yields CASSQGALDTEAFF.